This entry is about one TCR beta chain. What it binds is not known. This record belongs to a study of T cell repertoires in ileal Crohn's disease. Study-wide context: Less than 45% were active smokers at surgery; median disease duration was almost 8 years. Postoperative therapy was given to about half: about ten thiopurines, 18 anti-TNF agents. M6 samples are neoterminal ileum biopsies from postoperative colonoscopy. The study, taken as a whole, reports: High-frequency clones were more common in sorted CD8 than CD4 cells.

Regarding time point: neoterminal ileum biopsy at postoperative endoscopy, about 6 months after surgery. Profiling relied on immunoSEQ multiplex PCR, and the TCRdb table lists in-frame clones only, not all of them. This table has fewer than 9,500 clones, approximately 74% appearing once. Sequencing was performed on ileal tissue. The receptor comes from an adult with Crohn's disease.

The CDR3 DNA sequence: TGTGCCATCAGTGAGTCGTTTAACGGGGGCTACACCTTC. It codes for CAISESFNGGYTF. V and J are TRBV10-3 and TRBJ1-2; D gene unclear. V was clipped by 0 bases and J by 8 bases, with 10 bases between them. Germline V CDR1 and CDR2: ENHRY, SYGVKD. The CDR3 is 13 amino acids.